The TCR beta chain described here comes from a study of cytomegalovirus exposure and HLA in healthy donors. The donors were members of the validation cohort, which comprised under 150 subjects and was separate from the first cohort of 600 to 850 subjects. Sequenced by immunoSEQ multiplex PCR; TCRdb stores in-frame clones only, minus some. The sample yields under 140,000 clones, around 87% seen once. Comments on this clone: What it binds is not known.

This CDR3 comprises 12 residues. Germline CDR1 reads SGHVS; CDR2 reads FQNEAQ. V dropped 11 bases and J dropped 3; count of bases not matched to a gene: 5. The study, taken as a whole, reports: Cytomegalovirus status, reportedly, was diagnosed with high specificity and sensitivity by the classifier. Cytomegalovirus association was assigned to some 160 TCR beta chains.

This chain uses TRBV7-8 with TRBJ2-7; 9 nucleotides line up with TRBD1. This receptor was identified in a woman in her twenties or thirties in good health and CMV-seropositive. Sequencing input: PBMCs. The DNA of the CDR3 is TGTGCCTCCGGGACAGGGATCTACGAGCAGTACTTC. Translated, it gives CASGTGIYEQYF.